This is a list of T cell receptor beta chains from one sample in a study of T cell changes during pregnancy in multiple sclerosis. This table comes from immunoSEQ multiplex PCR, and its TCRdb copy is limited to in-frame clones, with some not included. Of about 89,000 clones listed, 94% are singletons. The material sequenced was peripheral blood, taken after pregnancy. Receptors originate from a female donor in good health, enrolled as a control in a pregnancy study. CDR3s include the opening cysteine and the closing phenylalanine or tryptophan. D genes are given only for firm matches. Only some rows state a clone size, as once, few, many or a class for expanded clones.

TRBV5-4	-	-	TRBJ1-5	CASSLQGSDQPQHF	TGTGCCAGCAGCCTCCAGGGCTCTGATCAGCCCCAGCATTTT
TRBV7-8	-	TRBD2	TRBJ2-1	CASSPELAVHEQFF	TGTGCCAGCAGCCCGGAGCTAGCGGTACATGAGCAGTTCTTC
TRBV7-6	-	-	TRBJ2-6	CASSLRFSGANVLTF	TGTGCCAGCAGCCTCAGGTTCTCTGGGGCCAACGTCCTGACTTTC
TRBV28	-	TRBD1	TRBJ2-7	CASRGQTSSYEQYF	TGTGCCAGCAGGGGACAGACGAGCTCCTACGAGCAGTACTTC
TRBV7-2	-	-	TRBJ2-7	CASSFRTILGQYF	TGTGCCAGCAGCTTCAGAACTATTCTGGGGCAGTACTTC
TRBV9	-	TRBD1	TRBJ1-2	CASRPGTGGPYGYTF	TGTGCCAGCAGGCCGGGGACAGGGGGCCCCTATGGCTACACCTTC
TRBV2	once	-	TRBJ2-3	CASSELGAPTQYF	TGTGCCAGCAGTGAATTGGGGGCGCCCACGCAGTATTTT
TRBV4-1	-	TRBD1	TRBJ2-7	CASSQDPLGTDSYEQYF	TGCGCCAGCAGCCAAGACCCCCTGGGGACAGACTCCTACGAGCAGTACTTC
TRBV7-2	-	-	TRBJ1-1	CASSFGSMNTEAFF	TGTGCCAGCAGCTTCGGGTCAATGAACACTGAAGCTTTCTTT
TRBV27	once	TRBD2	TRBJ2-1	CASSLYGGGENEQFF	TGTGCCAGCAGTTTATATGGGGGAGGGGAGAATGAGCAGTTCTTC
TRBV7-2	-	TRBD2	TRBJ2-7	CASSLVGGLAGRFEQYF	TGTGCCAGCAGCTTAGTGGGGGGACTAGCGGGCCGATTCGAGCAGTACTTC
TRBV6-6	-	TRBD2	TRBJ2-1	CASSYPTSGRAGEQFF	TGTGCCAGCAGTTACCCGACTAGCGGGAGGGCGGGGGAGCAGTTCTTC
TRBV7-8	-	TRBD1	TRBJ2-3	CASSSNRGWGSTDTQYF	TGTGCCAGCAGCTCCAACAGGGGGTGGGGTAGCACAGATACGCAGTATTTT
TRBV7-6	-	TRBD2	TRBJ2-2	CASSLEATSGRAGELFF	TGTGCCAGCAGCTTAGAAGCGACTAGCGGGAGGGCCGGGGAGCTGTTTTTT
TRBV27	-	-	TRBJ1-1	CASSYLTTGMNTEAFF	TGTGCCAGCAGTTACCTAACCACAGGGATGAACACTGAAGCTTTCTTT
TRBV11-2	-	TRBD2	TRBJ2-7	CASSLGGGRAYEQYF	TGTGCCAGCAGCTTAGGCGGCGGGAGGGCTTACGAGCAGTACTTC
TRBV27	-	-	TRBJ2-1	CASIAGSPLTYNEQFF	TGTGCCAGCATCGCGGGTAGCCCACTCACCTACAATGAGCAGTTCTTC
TRBV6-5	-	TRBD1	TRBJ2-4	CASSQTGGSENIQYF	TGTGCCAGCAGTCAGACAGGGGGCTCTGAAAACATTCAGTACTTC
TRBV4-2	-	-	TRBJ2-2	CASSQDGLTGELFF	TGTGCCAGCAGCCAAGACGGGTTGACCGGGGAGCTGTTTTTT
TRBV20-1	-	-	TRBJ2-7	CSAFTRSEQYF	TGCAGTGCCTTCACTAGGAGCGAGCAGTACTTC
TRBV19	-	-	TRBJ2-7	CASSPKLGGWEQYF	TGTGCCAGTAGTCCGAAATTGGGGGGTTGGGAGCAGTACTTC
TRBV6-1	-	TRBD2	TRBJ2-7	CASSVASGRLDSYEQYF	TGTGCCAGCAGTGTGGCTAGCGGGAGACTTGACAGCTACGAGCAGTACTTC
TRBV7-9	once	-	TRBJ2-7	CASSLSGLQDNEQYF	TGTGCCAGCAGCTTATCCGGACTCCAAGACAATGAGCAGTACTTC
TRBV19	-	-	TRBJ2-6	CASSIDLDPSGANVLTF	TGTGCCAGTAGTATAGATCTAGATCCCTCTGGGGCCAACGTCCTGACTTTC
TRBV28	-	TRBD1	TRBJ1-5	CASRQGKRPQHF	TGTGCCAGCAGACAGGGGAAGCGGCCCCAGCATTTT
TRBV4-2	once	-	TRBJ2-7	CASSQEGRIGAGFHEQYF	TGTGCCAGCAGCCAAGAGGGTAGGATTGGTGCCGGGTTTCACGAGCAGTACTTC
TRBV28	-	-	TRBJ1-1	CASTPGSMTEAFF	TGTGCCAGCACCCCTGGGAGCATGACTGAAGCTTTCTTT